The following is a T cell receptor beta chain sequence with its context. Original methodology: Estimates of nucleated cell counts were drawn from the amplification of reference gene primers. Profiling relied on immunoSEQ multiplex PCR, and the TCRdb table lists in-frame clones only, not all of them. V, J and clone size reflect that table, while D and trimming were determined from the DNA. The table has approximately 150,000 clones, about four fifths seen once. These data are taken from a study of blood T cell repertoires in COVID-19. Study at large: From the United States, Italy and Spain came samples of acute and convalescent COVID-19. PBMCs, B-cell-depleted T cells, or T cells were the source of the cDNA or gDNA that made up the material.

The sequence came from a human donor in a cohort sampled during active COVID-19. The sample taken for sequencing was peripheral blood.

The CDR3 DNA follows: TGTGCCAGTAGTAGGACTAGCGGCCAAACGACGAACACCGGGGAGCTGTTTTTT. It specifies CASSRTSGQTTNTGELFF. V usage is TRBV19 and J usage is TRBJ2-2; 10 nucleotides line up with TRBD2. Germline lookup yields CDR1 LNHDA and CDR2 SQIVND (reference sequence). The trim removed 4 bases at V and 0 bases at J, leaving 8 bases unmatched. The CDR3 extends over 18 amino acids.